This TCR beta chain was captured in a study of control samples from healthy donors and cancer patients. CDR1 and CDR2 from the germline V gene are MNHEY and SVGEGT. V trimming: 4 bases; J trimming: 7 bases; junction bases outside the gene matches: 6. The CDR3 length is 14 residues. Here immunoSEQ multiplex PCR was the method, and the copy in TCRdb shows in-frame clones only, minus some. Of 250,000 to 300,000 clones listed, roughly 80% were seen once; the top ten hold less than 15%. The sequenced sample consisted of PBMCs. The V gene is TRBV6-2 or TRBV6-3, the J gene TRBJ1-5; 8 bases align to TRBD1. The sequence was obtained from a woman aged 55-69 years with lung cancer. CDR3 protein: CASSFTGGRQPQHF. In nucleotides, the CDR3 is TGTGCCAGCAGTTTTACAGGGGGAAGACAGCCCCAGCATTTT.